This T cell receptor (beta chain) appears in the sequencing data of a study of shared clonotypes between healthy human individuals. Across several immunoSEQ plates, the genomic DNA of each subset was split evenly. Clones were read by immunoSEQ multiplex PCR, and TCRdb kept only the in-frame ones, dropping some. The sample includes roughly 2.5 million clones, roughly nine tenths of them seen just once. The V gene's germline CDR1 is MNHEY and CDR2 SVGAGI. Trimming removed 0 bases at V and 2 bases at J, with 8 bases between. CDR3 length equals 15 residues. Sequencing was performed on naive CD4+ T cells sorted from blood. Noted subset: CD45RA+ positively selected. The gene calls are TRBV6-5 and TRBJ1-5; D ambiguous. This clonotype was obtained from a man aged 18 to 29 in good health. CDR3 coding DNA: TGTGCCAGCAGTTACTCGATTCAGGGCAATCAGCCCCAGCATTTT. Translated: CASSYSIQGNQPQHF.